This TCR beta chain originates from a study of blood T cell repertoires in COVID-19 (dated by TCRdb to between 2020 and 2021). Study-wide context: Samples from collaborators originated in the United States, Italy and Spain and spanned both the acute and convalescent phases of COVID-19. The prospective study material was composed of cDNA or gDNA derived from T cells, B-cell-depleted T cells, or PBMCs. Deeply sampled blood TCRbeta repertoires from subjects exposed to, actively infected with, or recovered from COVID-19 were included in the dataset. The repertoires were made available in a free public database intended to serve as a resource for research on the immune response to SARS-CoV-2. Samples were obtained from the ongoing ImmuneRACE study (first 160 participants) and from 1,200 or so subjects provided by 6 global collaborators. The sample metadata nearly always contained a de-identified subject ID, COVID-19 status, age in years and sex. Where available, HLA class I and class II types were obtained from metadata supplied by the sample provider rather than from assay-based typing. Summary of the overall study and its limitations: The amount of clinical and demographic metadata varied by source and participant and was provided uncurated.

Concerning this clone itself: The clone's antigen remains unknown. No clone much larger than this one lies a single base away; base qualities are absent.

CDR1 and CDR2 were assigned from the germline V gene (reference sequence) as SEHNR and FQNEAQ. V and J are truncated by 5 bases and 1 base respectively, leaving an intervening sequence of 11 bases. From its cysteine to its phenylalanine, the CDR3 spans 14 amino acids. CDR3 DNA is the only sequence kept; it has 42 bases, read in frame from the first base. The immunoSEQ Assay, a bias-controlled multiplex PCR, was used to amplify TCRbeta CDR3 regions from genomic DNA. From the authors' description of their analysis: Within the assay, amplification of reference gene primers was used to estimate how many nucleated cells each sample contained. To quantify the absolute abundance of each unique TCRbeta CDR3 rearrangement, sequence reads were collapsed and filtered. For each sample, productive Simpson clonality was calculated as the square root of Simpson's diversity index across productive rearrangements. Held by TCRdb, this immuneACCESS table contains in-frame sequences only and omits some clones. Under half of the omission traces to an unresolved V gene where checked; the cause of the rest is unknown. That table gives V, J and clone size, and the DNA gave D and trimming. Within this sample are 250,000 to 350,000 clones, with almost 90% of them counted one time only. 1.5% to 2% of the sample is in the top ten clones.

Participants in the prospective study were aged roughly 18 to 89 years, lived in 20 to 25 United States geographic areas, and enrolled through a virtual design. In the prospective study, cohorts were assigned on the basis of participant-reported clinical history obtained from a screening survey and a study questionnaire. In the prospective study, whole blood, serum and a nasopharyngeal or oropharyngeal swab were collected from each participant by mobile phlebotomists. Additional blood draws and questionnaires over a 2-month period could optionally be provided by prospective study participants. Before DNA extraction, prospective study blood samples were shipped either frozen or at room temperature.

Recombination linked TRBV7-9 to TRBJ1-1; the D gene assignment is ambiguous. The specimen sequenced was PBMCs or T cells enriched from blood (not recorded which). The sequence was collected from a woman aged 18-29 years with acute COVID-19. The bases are TGTGCCAGCAGCCCCCGCCCCGGGAACACTGAAGCTTTCTTT. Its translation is CASSPRPGNTEAFF.